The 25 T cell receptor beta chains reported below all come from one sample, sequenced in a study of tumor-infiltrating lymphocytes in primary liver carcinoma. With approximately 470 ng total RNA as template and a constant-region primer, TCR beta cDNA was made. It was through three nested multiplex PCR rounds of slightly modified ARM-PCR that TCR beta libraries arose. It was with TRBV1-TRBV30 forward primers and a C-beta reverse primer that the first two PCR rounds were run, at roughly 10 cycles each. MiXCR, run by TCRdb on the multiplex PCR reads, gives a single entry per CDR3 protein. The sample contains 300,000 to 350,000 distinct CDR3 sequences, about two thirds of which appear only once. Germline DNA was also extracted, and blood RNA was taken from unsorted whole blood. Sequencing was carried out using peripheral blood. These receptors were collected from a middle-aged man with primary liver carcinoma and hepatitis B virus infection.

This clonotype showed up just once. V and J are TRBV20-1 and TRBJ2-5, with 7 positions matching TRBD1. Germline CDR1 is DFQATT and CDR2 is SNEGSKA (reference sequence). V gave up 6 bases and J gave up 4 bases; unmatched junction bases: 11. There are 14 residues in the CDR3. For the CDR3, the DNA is TGCAGTGCCACTCTAGACAGGGATGGAGAGACCCAGTACTTC. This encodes CSATLDRDGETQYF.

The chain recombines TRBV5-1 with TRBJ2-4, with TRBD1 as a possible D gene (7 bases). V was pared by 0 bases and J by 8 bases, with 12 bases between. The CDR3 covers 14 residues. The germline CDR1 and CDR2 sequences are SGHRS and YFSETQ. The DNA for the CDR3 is TGCGCCAGCAGCTTGGGGCAGGGGGGTGACATTCAGTACTTC. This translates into CASSLGQGGDIQYF.

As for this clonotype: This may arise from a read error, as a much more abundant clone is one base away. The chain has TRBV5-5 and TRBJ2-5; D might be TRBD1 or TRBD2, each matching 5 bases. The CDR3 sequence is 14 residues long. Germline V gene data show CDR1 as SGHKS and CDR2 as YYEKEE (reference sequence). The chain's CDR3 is CANSLSGREETQYF. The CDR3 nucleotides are TGTGCCAACAGCTTGTCGGGCAGGGAGGAGACCCAGTACTTC.

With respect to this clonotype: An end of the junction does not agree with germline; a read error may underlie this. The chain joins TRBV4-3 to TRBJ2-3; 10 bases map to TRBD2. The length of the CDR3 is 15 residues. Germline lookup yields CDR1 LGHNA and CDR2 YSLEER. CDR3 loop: CSSSTGLADTDTQYF. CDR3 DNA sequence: TGCTCCAGCAGCACCGGACTAGCGGACACAGATACGCAGTATTTT.

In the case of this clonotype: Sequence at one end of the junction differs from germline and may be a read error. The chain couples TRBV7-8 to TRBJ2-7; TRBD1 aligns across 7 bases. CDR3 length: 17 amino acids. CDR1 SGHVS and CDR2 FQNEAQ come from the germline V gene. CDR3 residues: CASSYSTGQSLPYEQYF. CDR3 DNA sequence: TGTGCCAGCAGCTACTCCACGGGACAGTCTTTGCCCTACGAACAGTACTTC.

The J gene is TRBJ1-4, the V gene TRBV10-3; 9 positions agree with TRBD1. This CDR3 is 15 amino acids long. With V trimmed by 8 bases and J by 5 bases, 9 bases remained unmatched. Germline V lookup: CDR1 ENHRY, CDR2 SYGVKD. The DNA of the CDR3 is TGTGCCATCGGAGGGGGACAGGGTTGGAATGAAAAACTGTTTTTT. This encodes CAIGGGQGWNEKLFF.

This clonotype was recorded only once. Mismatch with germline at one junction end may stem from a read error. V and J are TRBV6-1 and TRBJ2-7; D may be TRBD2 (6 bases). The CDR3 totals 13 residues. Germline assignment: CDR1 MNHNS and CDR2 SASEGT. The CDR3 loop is CVSKGRESYEQYF. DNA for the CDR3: TGTGTCAGCAAGGGTCGGGAGTCCTACGAGCAGTACTTC.

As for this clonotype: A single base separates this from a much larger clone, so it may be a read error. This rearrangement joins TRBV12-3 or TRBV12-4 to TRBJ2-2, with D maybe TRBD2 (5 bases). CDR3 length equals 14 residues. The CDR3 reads CASSLLLNTGEPFF. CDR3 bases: TGTGCCAGCAGTTTACTCCTAAACACCGGGGAGCCGTTTTTT.

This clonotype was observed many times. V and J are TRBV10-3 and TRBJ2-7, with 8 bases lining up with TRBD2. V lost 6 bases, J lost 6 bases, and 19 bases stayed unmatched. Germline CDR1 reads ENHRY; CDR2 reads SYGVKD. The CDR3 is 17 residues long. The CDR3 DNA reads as TGTGCCATCAGCAGCTCGGGACTAGATGCTAGAATGGCCGAGCAGTACTTC. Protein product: CAISSSGLDARMAEQYF.

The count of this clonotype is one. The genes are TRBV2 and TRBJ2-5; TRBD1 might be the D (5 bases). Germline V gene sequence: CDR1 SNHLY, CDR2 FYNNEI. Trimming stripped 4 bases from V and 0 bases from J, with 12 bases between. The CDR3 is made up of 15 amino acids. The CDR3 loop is CASSAWTQYQETQYF. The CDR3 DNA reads TGTGCCAGCAGTGCATGGACACAGTACCAAGAGACCCAGTACTTC.

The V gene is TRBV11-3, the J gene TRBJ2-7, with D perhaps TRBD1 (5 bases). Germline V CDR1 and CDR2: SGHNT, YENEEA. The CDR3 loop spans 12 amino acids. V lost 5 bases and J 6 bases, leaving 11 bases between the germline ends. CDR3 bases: TGTGCCAGCAGCCCCCAGGGAAGCGAGCAGTACTTC. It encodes CASSPQGSEQYF.

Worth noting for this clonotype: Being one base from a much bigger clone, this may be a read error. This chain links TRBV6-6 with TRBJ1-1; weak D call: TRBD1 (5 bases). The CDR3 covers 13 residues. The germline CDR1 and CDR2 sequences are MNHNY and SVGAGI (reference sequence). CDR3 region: CDSTSRGDTEAFF. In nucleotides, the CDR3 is TGTGACAGCACCTCGAGGGGCGACACTGAAGCTTTCTTT.

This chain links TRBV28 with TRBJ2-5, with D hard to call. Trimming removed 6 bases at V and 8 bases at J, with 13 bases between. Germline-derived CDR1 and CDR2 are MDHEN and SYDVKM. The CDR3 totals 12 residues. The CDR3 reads CASRSPSNTQYF. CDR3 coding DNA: TGTGCCAGCAGATCACCAAGCAATACCCAGTACTTC. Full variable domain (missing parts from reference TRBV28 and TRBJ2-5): DVKVTQSSRYLVKRTGEKVFLECVQDMDHENMFWYRQDPGLGLRLIYFSYDVKMKEKGDIPEGYSVSREKKERFSLILESASTNQTSMYLCASRSPSNTQYFGPGTRLLVL.

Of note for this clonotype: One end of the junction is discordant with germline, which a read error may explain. CDR3: CANSRPSTDTQYF. CDR3 coding DNA: TGTGCCAACAGCAGACCTAGCACAGATACGCAGTATTTT. The chain carries TRBV11-2 and TRBJ2-3; D is ambiguous. This CDR3 spans 13 amino acids. From germline, CDR1 is SGHAT and CDR2 FQNNGV.

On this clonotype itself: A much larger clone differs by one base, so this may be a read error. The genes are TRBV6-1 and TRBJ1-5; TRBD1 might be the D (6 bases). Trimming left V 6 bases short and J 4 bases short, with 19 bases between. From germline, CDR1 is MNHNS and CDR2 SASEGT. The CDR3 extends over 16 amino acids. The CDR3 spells CASRREGRGANQPQHF. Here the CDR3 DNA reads TGTGCCAGCAGGAGGGAGGGCAGGGGAGCTAATCAGCCCCAGCATTTT.

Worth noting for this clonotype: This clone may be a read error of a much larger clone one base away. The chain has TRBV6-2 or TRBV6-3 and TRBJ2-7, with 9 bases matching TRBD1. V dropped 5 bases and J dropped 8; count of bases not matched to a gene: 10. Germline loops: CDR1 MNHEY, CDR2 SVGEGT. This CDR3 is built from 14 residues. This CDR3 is CASSPAGTGYQQYF. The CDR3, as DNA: TGTGCCAGCAGTCCGGCTGGGACAGGGTACCAGCAGTACTTC.

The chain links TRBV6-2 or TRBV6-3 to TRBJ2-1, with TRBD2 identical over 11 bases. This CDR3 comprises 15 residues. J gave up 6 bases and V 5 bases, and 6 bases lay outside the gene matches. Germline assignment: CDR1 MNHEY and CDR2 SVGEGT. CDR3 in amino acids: CASSTLGLAANEQFF. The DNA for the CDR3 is TGTGCCAGCAGTACACTGGGACTAGCGGCCAATGAGCAGTTCTTC.

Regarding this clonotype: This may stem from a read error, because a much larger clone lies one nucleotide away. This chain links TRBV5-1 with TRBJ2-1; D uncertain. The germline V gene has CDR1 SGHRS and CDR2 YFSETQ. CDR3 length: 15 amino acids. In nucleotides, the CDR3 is TGCGCCAGCAGCTTGGATTCGACCGGCTACAATAAGCAGTTCTTC. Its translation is CASSLDSTGYNKQFF.

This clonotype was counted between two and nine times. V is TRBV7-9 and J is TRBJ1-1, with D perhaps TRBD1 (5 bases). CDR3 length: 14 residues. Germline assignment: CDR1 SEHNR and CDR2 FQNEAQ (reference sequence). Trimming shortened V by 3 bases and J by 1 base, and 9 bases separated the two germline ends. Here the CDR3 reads CASSFQGPNTEAFF. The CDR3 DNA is TGTGCCAGCAGCTTTCAGGGACCGAACACTGAAGCTTTCTTT. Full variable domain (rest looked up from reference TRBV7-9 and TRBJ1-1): DTGVSQNPRHKITKRGQNVTFRCDPISEHNRLYWYRQTLGQGPEFLTYFQNEAQLEKSRLLSDRFSAERPKGSFSTLEIQRTEQGDSAMYLCASSFQGPNTEAFFGQGTRLTVV.

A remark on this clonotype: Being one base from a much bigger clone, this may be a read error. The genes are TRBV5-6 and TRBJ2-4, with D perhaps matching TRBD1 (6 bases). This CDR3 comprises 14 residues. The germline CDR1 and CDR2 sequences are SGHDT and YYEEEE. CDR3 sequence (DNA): TGTGCCAGCAGCTTGGCAGGGGCAGGGGACGCTTTGGACTTC. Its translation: CASSLAGAGDALDF.

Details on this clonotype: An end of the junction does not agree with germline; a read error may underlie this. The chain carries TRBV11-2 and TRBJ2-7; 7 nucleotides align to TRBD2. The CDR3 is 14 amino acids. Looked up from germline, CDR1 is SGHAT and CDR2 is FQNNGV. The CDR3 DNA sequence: TGTGCCAGCAGCGCGCGGGCGGGAGACGGTGAGCAGCACTTC. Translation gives CASSARAGDGEQHF.

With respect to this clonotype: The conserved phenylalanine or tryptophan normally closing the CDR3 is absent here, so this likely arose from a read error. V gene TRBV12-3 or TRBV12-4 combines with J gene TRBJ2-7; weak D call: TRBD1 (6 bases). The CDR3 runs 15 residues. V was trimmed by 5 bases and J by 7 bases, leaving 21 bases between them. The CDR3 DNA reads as TGTGCCAGCAGTCCGTTCCGGGACATGGCCAGGGAGCAGTACATC. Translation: CASSPFRDMAREQYI.

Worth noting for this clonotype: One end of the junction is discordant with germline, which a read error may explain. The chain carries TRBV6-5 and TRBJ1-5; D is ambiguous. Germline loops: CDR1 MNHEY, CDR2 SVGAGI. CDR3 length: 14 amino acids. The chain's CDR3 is CASIYSSGLQPQHF. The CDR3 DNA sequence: TGTGCCAGCATTTACTCGTCGGGCCTTCAGCCCCAGCATTTT.

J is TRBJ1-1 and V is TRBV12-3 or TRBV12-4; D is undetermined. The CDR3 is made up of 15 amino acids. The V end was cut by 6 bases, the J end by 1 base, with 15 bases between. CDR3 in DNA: TGTGCCAGCAGCCGATCCTCCAGTGGGAACACTGAAGCTTTCTTT. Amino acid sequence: CASSRSSSGNTEAFF.

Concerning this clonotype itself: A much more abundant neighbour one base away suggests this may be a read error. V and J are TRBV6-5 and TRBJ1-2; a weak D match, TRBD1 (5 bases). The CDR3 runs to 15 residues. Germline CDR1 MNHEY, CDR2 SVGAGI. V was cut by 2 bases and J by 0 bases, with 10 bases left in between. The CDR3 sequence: CASSYGTSANYGYTF. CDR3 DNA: TGTGCCAGCAGTTACGGGACCAGCGCTAACTATGGCTACACCTTC.